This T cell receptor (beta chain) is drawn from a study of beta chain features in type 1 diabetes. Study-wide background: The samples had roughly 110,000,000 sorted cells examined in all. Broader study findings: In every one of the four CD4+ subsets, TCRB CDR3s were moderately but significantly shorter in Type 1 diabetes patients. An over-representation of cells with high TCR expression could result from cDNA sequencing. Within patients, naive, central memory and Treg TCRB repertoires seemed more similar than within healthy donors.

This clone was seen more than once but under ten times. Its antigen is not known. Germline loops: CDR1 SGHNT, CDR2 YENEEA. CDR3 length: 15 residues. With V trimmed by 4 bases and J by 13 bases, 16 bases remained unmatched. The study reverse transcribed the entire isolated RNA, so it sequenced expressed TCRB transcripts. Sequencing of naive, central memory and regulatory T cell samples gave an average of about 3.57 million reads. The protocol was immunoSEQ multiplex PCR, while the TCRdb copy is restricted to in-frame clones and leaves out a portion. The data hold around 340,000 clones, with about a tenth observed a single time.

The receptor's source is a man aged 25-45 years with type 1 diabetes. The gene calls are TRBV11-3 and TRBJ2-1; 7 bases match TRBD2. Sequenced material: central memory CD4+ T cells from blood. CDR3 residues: CASSSGPSAGRRQFF. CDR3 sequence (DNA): TGTGCCAGCAGCTCCGGTCCATCAGCGGGGAGGCGTCAGTTCTTC.